Following are 10 T cell receptor beta chains from one sample sequenced in a study of blood T cell repertoires in COVID-19. Only in-frame clones appear in the TCRdb table, and some are missing; sequencing was by immunoSEQ multiplex PCR. The repertoire holds some 250,000 clones, with about four fifths as singletons. Specimen: peripheral blood. The receptors come from a woman of 80 years or more with acute or convalescent COVID-19.

This chain links TRBV6-2 or TRBV6-3 with TRBJ1-1; 7 nucleotides match TRBD1. The CDR3 runs to 16 residues. Trimming cost V 5 bases and J 6 bases; bases outside gene matches: 15. Germline V gene lookup returns CDR1 MNHEY and CDR2 SVGEGT. The CDR3 DNA sequence: TGTGCCAGCAGTAACGGGGACAGTTTTTTCAACGCTGAAGCTTTCTTT. It encodes CASSNGDSFFNAEAFF.

The chain couples TRBV18 to TRBJ2-5; D is possibly TRBD2 (5 bases). V was trimmed by 3 bases and J by 4 bases, leaving 12 bases between them. The CDR3 runs 14 residues. Germline V CDR1 and CDR2: KGHSH, LQKENI. Here the CDR3 DNA reads TGTGCCAGCTCACCTCCGAGAGGAGGAGAGACCCAGTACTTC. Amino acids: CASSPPRGGETQYF.

The chain combines TRBV19 with TRBJ2-2, with D perhaps TRBD2 (5 bases). Trimming removed 3 bases at V and 12 bases at J, with 14 bases between. The length of the CDR3 is 13 residues. CDR1 and CDR2 from the germline V gene are LNHDA and SQIVND (reference sequence). CDR3 loop: CASSILFSGKLFF. The CDR3 DNA reads as TGTGCCAGTAGTATCCTTTTCTCGGGGAAGCTGTTTTTT.

The V and J genes are TRBV6-6 and TRBJ1-2, with TRBD1 matching over 10 bases. CDR1 MNHNY and CDR2 SVGAGI come from the germline V gene (reference sequence). The trim removed 6 bases at V and 7 bases at J, leaving 14 bases unmatched. The CDR3 spans 16 residues. The CDR3 region is CASSLEGRQGAAGYTF. The CDR3 bases are TGTGCCAGCAGCCTTGAGGGAAGACAGGGGGCCGCTGGCTACACCTTC.

The chain carries TRBV9 and TRBJ2-1, with 7 bases identical to TRBD1. CDR1 is SGDLS, CDR2 YYNGEE, per germline. The trim removed 5 bases at V and 9 bases at J, leaving 8 bases unmatched. The CDR3 runs to 13 residues. As DNA, the CDR3 is TGTGCCAGCAGTTATATACAGGGGCCTGAGCAGTTCTTC. Residues: CASSYIQGPEQFF.

The chain has TRBV28 and TRBJ1-5, with D perhaps matching TRBD1 (5 bases). Germline V gene lookup returns CDR1 MDHEN and CDR2 SYDVKM. V was pared by 6 bases and J by 4 bases, with 19 bases between. CDR3 length: 16 amino acids. For the CDR3, the DNA is TGTGCCAGCAGCTCGATAGGGGCGAGGCGGAATCAGCCCCAGCATTTT. Encoded protein: CASSSIGARRNQPQHF.

The chain is built from TRBV15 and TRBJ1-2; a possible D gene is TRBD1 (6 bases). The CDR3 spans 15 residues. Trimming took 0 bases from V and 0 from J, leaving 8 bases between them. In germline, CDR1 is LNHNV, CDR2 YYDKDF (reference sequence). The CDR3, as DNA: TGTGCCACCAGCAGAGAGACAGGAACTAACTATGGCTACACCTTC. Translating it yields CATSRETGTNYGYTF. Full variable domain (missing parts from reference TRBV15 and TRBJ1-2): DAMVIQNPRYQVTQFGKPVTLSCSQTLNHNVMYWYQQKSSQAPKLLFHYYDKDFNNEADTPDNFQSRRPNTSFCFLDIRSPGLGDTAMYLCATSRETGTNYGYTFGSGTRLTVV.

This clone appeared once. The chain has TRBV5-1 and TRBJ2-3, with 7 bases fitting TRBD2. V was clipped by 3 bases and J by 2 bases; unmatched bases: 12. Looked up from germline, CDR1 is SGHRS and CDR2 is YFSETQ. The CDR3 extends over 17 amino acids. The CDR3 region is CASSWGTTSPFTDTQYF. Written as DNA, the CDR3 is TGCGCCAGCAGCTGGGGTACGACTAGCCCGTTCACAGATACGCAGTATTTT.

V and J are TRBV5-1 and TRBJ2-2; 13 bases are a match to TRBD2. Germline V gene lookup returns CDR1 SGHRS and CDR2 YFSETQ. This CDR3 is built from 16 residues. Trimming at V came to 3 bases and at J to 5 bases, leaving 4 bases not matched to a gene. The CDR3 sequence: CASSSGLAGVTGELFF. The DNA for the CDR3 is TGCGCCAGCAGCTCTGGACTAGCGGGGGTAACCGGGGAGCTGTTTTTT.

This chain links TRBV29-1 with TRBJ2-6; TRBD1 aligns across 10 bases. CDR1 is SQVTM and CDR2 is ANQGSEA in the germline V gene. CDR3 length: 18 residues. V shed 4 bases and J 1 base; nucleotides not matched to a gene: 10. The CDR3 loop is CSVGRAGTGESGANVLTF. The DNA of the CDR3 is TGCAGCGTTGGGAGGGCAGGGACAGGGGAATCTGGGGCCAACGTCCTGACTTTC.